The 10 T cell receptor beta chains reported below all come from one sample, sequenced in a study of CD8+CD57+ T cells in acquired aplastic anemia. Genomic DNA was employed as the template in profiling TCR beta VDJ and CDR3. TCRdb analysed the reads with MiXCR anew, one entry per CDR3 protein. This table has 400,000 to 450,000 distinct CDR3 sequences, about two thirds appearing once. Sequenced: sorted CD4+, CD8+, or CD8+CD57+ T cells (not recorded which) from PBMCs. The receptors were sampled from a human donor in good health, serving as a control.

A note on this clonotype: No DNA is shown, since the ends of the CDR3 on it are uncertain; the CDR3 is the one TCRdb lists. The chain uses TRBV4-1 and TRBJ2-7; the table calls TRBD2, which could not be checked here. The CDR3 is 16 amino acids long, termini counted. CDR1 is MGHRA, CDR2 YSYEKL, per germline. CDR3 sequence reads: CASSPGPAPTSSTSVF.

With regard to this clonotype: The limits of the CDR3 on the DNA are not certain, so only TCRdb's listed CDR3 is given. The CDR3: CASSSATEAFFGQYF. The rearrangement links TRBV7-3 to TRBJ2-7; the DNA was not compared with TRBD2, the D call given in the table. Germline assignment: CDR1 SGHTA and CDR2 FQGTGA. Including both end residues, the CDR3 is 15 amino acids long.

The genes are TRBV7-2 and TRBJ2-2; D may be TRBD1 (7 bases). CDR3 size: 15 residues. Germline CDR1 SGHTA, CDR2 FQGNSA. V lost 5 bases and J lost 11, with 21 bases in between. CDR3 loop: CASSRQGGINGELFF. The CDR3 DNA is TGTGCCAGCAGCCGGCAGGGGGGTATAAACGGCGAGCTGTTTTTT.

The J gene is TRBJ2-5, the V gene TRBV7-2; D possibly corresponds to TRBD2 (6 bases). Per the germline V gene, CDR1 is SGHTA and CDR2 is FQGNSA. V was shortened by 0 bases and J by 14 bases, with 22 bases between the two germline ends. This CDR3 is 15 amino acids long. CDR3 sequence: CASSLAGTGVVKAYF. The CDR3 coding sequence is TGTGCCAGCAGCTTAGCAGGGACGGGGGTAGTTAAAGCTTACTTC.

This clonotype occurred once. Sequence at one end of the junction differs from germline and may be a read error. The chain employs TRBV7-2 and TRBJ1-2; a weak D match, TRBD1 (5 bases). This CDR3 spans 13 amino acids. The germline gives CDR1 SGHTA, CDR2 FQGNSA. The CDR3 spells CASSLGQIYGHTF. The CDR3 DNA reads TGTGCCAGCAGCTTAGGACAGATCTATGGCCACACCTTC.

This clonotype came up many times. The chain carries TRBV20-1 and TRBJ1-2; the D gene is possibly TRBD1 (5 bases). Per the germline V gene, CDR1 is DFQATT and CDR2 is SNEGSKA (reference sequence). The V end was cut by 5 bases, the J end by 1 base, with 14 bases between. The CDR3 is made up of 14 amino acids. The CDR3 nucleotides read TGCAGTGCTCCCAGGACAAGGAATAACTATGGCTACACCTTC. Its protein product is CSAPRTRNNYGYTF.

J is TRBJ1-5 and V is TRBV4-3, with D perhaps matching TRBD1 (6 bases). Per germline, CDR1 LGHNA and CDR2 YSLEER. The CDR3 runs to 17 residues. V lost 5 bases and J lost 1, with 18 bases in between. CDR3 loop: CASSLAFAGESNQPQHF. The CDR3 nucleotides read TGCGCCAGCAGCTTAGCGTTTGCAGGGGAGAGCAATCAGCCCCAGCATTTT.

This rearrangement joins TRBV7-9 to TRBJ1-2, with a weak D call TRBD1 (5 bases). The CDR3 has 15 residues. From germline, CDR1 is SEHNR and CDR2 FQNEAQ (reference sequence). V lost 1 base, J lost 2 bases, and 11 bases lay in between. The CDR3 here is CASSLGGNRNYGYTF. CDR3 DNA: TGTGCCAGCAGCTTAGGCGGGAACAGGAACTATGGCTACACCTTC.

This clonotype was detected many times. The genes are TRBV2 and TRBJ1-5; 7 positions agree with TRBD1. Germline V gene sequence: CDR1 SNHLY, CDR2 FYNNEI. This CDR3 spans 14 amino acids. Losses at the gene ends were 4 bases for V and 6 bases for J; bases not matched to a gene: 6. The CDR3 bases are TGTGCCAGCAGTGCTTTGGCAGGGGGTCAGCCCCAGCATTTT. Protein sequence: CASSALAGGQPQHF. The full variable domain, completed using reference TRBV2 and TRBJ1-5, is EPEVTQTPSHQVTQMGQEVILRCVPISNHLYFYWYRQILGQKVEFLVSFYNNEISEKSEIFDDQFSVERPDGSNFTLKIRSTKLEDSAMYFCASSALAGGQPQHFGDGTRLSIL.

The chain has TRBV7-8 and TRBJ2-2; the D is unclear. Germline V gene data show CDR1 as SGHVS and CDR2 as FQNEAQ. The ends were cut back, 0 bases at V and 5 bases at J, with 7 bases in the middle. This CDR3 has 14 amino acids. The CDR3 sequence is CASSLARQTGELFF. CDR3 in DNA: TGTGCCAGCAGCTTAGCGCGGCAGACCGGGGAGCTGTTTTTT.